This TCR beta chain comes out of a study of blood T cell repertoires in COVID-19 (dated by TCRdb to about 2020). Broadly, across the study: Samples covering the acute and convalescent phases of COVID-19 were provided by collaborators in the United States, Italy and Spain. Where available, HLA class I and class II types were obtained from metadata supplied by the sample provider rather than from assay-based typing. The prospective study material was composed of cDNA or gDNA derived from T cells, B-cell-depleted T cells, or PBMCs. The dataset comprised deeply sampled blood TCRbeta repertoires from subjects exposed to, actively infected with, or recovered from COVID-19. A de-identified subject ID, COVID-19 status, age in years and sex were almost always included in the sample metadata. The repertoires were released in a freely available public database intended as a resource for research on the immune response to SARS-CoV-2. Samples came from the ongoing ImmuneRACE study (first 160 participants) plus 1,254 subjects from 6 global collaborators.

About this clone itself: The specificity of this receptor is unknown. No base qualities exist here, and no much larger clone lies one base off it.

The immunoSEQ Assay, a bias-controlled multiplex PCR, was used to amplify TCRbeta CDR3 regions from genomic DNA. The authors' analysis ran thus. Nucleated cell counts per sample were estimated from amplification of reference gene primers within the assay. To quantify the absolute abundance of each unique TCRbeta CDR3 rearrangement, sequence reads were collapsed and filtered. Productive Simpson clonality was computed per sample as the square root of Simpson's diversity index over productive rearrangements. TCRdb obtained this table from immuneACCESS and retained in-frame rearrangements with V and J assigned. These tables miss some clones; where compared with another copy, unresolved V genes account for less than half of the shortfall, and the remainder is unexplained. V and J calls and clone size follow that table, whereas D and trimming were derived from the DNA. The sample profile shows 310,000 or so clones; around 88% of them were found once. The ten largest clones add up to around 1.5% of the sample.

In the germline V gene (reference sequence), CDR1 corresponds to LGHDT and CDR2 to YNNKEL. Trimming accounts for 4 bases at V and 2 bases at J, while the number of junction bases matched to no gene is 7. Reading from cysteine to phenylalanine, the CDR3 counts 15 amino acids. This entry keeps only the CDR3 DNA: 45 bases, framed from base 1. What the research found in general, with its limitations: Clinical and demographic metadata were provided uncurated, with the amount varying by source and participant.

Whole blood was collected in K2EDTA tubes by collaborating institutions according to the institutions' own protocols. For TCRbeta analysis, collaborators shipped samples in one of three forms: frozen whole blood, isolated PBMCs, or DNA extracted from either of those sample types. The specimen sequenced was peripheral blood. Rearrangement joined TRBV3-1 (or the pseudogene TRBV3-2) to TRBJ2-7; 8 central nucleotides agree with TRBD2. The sequence derives from a woman between 50 and 59 years old with acute or convalescent COVID-19. The nucleotide sequence is TGTGCCAGCAGCCGAACCTCTAGCGGGCCCTACGAGCAGTACTTC. Its protein reads: CASSRTSSGPYEQYF.